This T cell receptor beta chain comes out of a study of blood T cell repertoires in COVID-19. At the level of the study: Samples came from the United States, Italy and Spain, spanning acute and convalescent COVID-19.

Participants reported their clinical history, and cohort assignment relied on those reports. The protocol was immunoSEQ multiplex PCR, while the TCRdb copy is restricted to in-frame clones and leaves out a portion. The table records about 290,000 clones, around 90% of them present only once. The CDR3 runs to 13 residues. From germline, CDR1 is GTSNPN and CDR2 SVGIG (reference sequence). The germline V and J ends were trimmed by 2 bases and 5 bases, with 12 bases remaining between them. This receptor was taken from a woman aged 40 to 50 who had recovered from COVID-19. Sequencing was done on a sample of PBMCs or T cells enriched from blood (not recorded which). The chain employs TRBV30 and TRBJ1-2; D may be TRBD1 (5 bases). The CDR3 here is CAWSTGLRYGYTF. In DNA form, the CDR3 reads TGTGCCTGGAGTACAGGATTACGATATGGCTACACCTTC.